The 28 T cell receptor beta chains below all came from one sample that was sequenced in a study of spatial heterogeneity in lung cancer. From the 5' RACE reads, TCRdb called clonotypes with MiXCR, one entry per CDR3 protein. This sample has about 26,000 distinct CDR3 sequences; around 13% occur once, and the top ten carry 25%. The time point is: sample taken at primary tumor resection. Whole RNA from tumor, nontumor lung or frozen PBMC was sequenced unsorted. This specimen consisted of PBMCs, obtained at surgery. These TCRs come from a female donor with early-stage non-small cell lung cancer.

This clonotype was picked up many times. The CDR3 protein is CASSHDAGAETQYF. CDR3 bases: TGTGCCAGCAGCCATGACGCGGGAGCTGAGACCCAGTACTTC. This chain uses TRBV3-1 with TRBJ2-5; 7 bases agree with TRBD2. The CDR3 spans 14 residues. The V gene's germline CDR1 is LGHDT and CDR2 YNNKEL (reference sequence). The V gene end was trimmed by 3 bases and the J gene end by 5 bases; junction bases not matched to a gene: 6.

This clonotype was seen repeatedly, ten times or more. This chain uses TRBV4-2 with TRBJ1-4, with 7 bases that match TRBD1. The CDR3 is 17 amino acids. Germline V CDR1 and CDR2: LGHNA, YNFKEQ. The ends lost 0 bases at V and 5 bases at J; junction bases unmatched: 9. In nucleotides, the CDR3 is TGTGCCAGCAGCCAAGAAGCACAGGGGAACGGCAATGAAAAACTGTTTTTT. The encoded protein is CASSQEAQGNGNEKLFF.

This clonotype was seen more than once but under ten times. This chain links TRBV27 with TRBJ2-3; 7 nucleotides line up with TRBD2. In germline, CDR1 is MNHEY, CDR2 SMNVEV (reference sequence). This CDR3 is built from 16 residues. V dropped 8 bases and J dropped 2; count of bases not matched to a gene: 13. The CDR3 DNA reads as TGTGCCAGCCGAGAGAGAGCGGGAAGAATCACAGATACGCAGTATTTT. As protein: CASRERAGRITDTQYF.

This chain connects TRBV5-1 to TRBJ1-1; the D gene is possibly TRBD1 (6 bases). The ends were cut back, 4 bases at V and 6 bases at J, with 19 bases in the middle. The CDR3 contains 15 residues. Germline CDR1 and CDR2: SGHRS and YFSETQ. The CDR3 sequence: CASSIKTNRDPEAFF. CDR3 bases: TGCGCCAGCAGCATAAAGACCAACAGGGACCCTGAAGCTTTCTTT.

CDR3 residues: CSVDPSSLRGTYNEQFF. CDR3 coding DNA: TGCAGCGTTGACCCGAGTTCTCTTAGGGGAACCTACAATGAGCAGTTCTTC. The V call is TRBV29-1, the J call TRBJ2-1; a weak D match, TRBD1 (5 bases). This CDR3 has 17 residues. Trimming pared 3 bases from V and 2 bases from J, leaving 20 bases between. Germline V gene sequence: CDR1 SQVTM, CDR2 ANQGSEA.

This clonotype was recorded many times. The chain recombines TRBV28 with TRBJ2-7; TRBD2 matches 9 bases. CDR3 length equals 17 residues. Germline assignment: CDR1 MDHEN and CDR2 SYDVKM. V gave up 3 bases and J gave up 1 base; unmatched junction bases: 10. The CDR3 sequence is CASSFHPRTSASYEQYF. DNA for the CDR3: TGTGCCAGCAGTTTCCACCCCCGGACTAGCGCATCCTACGAGCAGTACTTC.

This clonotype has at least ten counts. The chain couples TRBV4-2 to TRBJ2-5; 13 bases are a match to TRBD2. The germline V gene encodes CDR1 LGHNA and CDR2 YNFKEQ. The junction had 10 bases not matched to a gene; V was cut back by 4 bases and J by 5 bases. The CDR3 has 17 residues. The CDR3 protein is CASSPGTSGALLETQYF. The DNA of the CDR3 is TGTGCCAGCAGCCCGGGGACTAGCGGGGCCCTTTTGGAGACCCAGTACTTC.

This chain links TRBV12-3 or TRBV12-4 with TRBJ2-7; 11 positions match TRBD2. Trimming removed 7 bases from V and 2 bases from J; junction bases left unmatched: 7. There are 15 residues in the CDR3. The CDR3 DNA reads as TGTGCCAGCACCCCTAGCGGGAGGTTGACCTACGAGCAGTACTTC. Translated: CASTPSGRLTYEQYF.

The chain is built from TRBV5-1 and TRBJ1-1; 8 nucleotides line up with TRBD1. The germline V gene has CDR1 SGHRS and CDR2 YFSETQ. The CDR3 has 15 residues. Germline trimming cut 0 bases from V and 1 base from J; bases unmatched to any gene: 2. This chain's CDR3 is CASSLVGQGNTEAFF. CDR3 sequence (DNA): TGCGCCAGCAGCTTGGTTGGACAGGGGAACACTGAAGCTTTCTTT.

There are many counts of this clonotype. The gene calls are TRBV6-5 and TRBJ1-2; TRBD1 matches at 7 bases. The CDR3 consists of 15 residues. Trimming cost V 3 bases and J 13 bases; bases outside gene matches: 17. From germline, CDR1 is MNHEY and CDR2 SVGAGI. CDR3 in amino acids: CASSYGGRAQGEVTF. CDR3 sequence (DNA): TGTGCCAGCAGTTATGGAGGCCGTGCCCAGGGGGAAGTCACCTTC.

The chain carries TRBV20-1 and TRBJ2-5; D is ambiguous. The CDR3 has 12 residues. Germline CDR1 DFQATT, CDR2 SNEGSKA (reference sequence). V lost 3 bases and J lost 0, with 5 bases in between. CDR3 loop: CSASRHQETQYF. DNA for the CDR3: TGCAGTGCTAGTCGGCACCAAGAGACCCAGTACTTC.

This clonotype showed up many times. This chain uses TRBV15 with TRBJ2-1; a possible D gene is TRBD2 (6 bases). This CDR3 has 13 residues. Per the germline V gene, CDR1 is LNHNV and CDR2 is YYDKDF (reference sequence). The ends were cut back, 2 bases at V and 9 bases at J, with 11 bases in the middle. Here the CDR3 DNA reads TGTGCCACCAGCAGAAGTAGGGGAGGTGAGCAGTTCTTC. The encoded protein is CATSRSRGGEQFF.

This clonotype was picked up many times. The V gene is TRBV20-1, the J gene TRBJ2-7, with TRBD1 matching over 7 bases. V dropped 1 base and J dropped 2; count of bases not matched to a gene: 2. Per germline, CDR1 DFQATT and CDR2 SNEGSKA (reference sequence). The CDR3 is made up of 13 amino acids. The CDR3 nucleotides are TGCAGTGCTAGAGGGACAGGTCCCTACGAGCAGTACTTC. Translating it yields CSARGTGPYEQYF.

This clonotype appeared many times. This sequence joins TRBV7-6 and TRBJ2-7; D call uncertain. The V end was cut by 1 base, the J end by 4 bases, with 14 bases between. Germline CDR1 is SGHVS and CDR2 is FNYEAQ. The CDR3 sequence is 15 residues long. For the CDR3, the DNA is TGTGCCAGCAGCTTAGGGCCCGTGACGGATTACGAGCAGTACTTC. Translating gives CASSLGPVTDYEQYF.

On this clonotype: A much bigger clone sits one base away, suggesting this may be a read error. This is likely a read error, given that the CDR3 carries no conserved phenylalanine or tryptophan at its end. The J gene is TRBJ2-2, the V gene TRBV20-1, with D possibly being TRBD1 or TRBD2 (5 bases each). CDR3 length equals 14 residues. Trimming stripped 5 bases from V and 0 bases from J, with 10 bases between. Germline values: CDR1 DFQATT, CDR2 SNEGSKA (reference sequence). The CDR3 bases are TGCAGTGCTTGGGACGGATCGAACACCGGGGAGCTGTTTTAT. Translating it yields CSAWDGSNTGELFY.

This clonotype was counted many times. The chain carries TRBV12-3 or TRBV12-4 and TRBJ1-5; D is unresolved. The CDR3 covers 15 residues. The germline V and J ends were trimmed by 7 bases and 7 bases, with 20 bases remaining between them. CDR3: CASIPGGSQSQPQHF. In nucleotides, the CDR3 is TGTGCCAGCATTCCCGGCGGCAGTCAGTCCCAGCCCCAGCATTTT.

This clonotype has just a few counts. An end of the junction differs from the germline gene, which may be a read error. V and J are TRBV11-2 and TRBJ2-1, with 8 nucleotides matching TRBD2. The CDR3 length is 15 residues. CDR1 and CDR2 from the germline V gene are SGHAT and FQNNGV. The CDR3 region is CASSPSGGPGLEQLF. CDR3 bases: TGTGCCAGCAGCCCCAGCGGGGGCCCCGGGTTGGAGCAGCTCTTC.

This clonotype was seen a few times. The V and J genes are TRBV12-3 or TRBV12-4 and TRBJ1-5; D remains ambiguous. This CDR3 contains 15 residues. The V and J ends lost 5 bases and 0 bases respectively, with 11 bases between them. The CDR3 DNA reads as TGTGCCAGCAGTCCCTCGCCCCATAGCAATCAGCCCCAGCATTTT. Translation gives CASSPSPHSNQPQHF.

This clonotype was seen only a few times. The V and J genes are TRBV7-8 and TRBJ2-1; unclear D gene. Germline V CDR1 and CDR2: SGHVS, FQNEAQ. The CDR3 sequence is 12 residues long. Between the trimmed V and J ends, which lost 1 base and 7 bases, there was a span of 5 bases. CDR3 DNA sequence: TGTGCCAGCAGCTTAGATTTGAATGAGCAGTTCTTC. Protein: CASSLDLNEQFF.

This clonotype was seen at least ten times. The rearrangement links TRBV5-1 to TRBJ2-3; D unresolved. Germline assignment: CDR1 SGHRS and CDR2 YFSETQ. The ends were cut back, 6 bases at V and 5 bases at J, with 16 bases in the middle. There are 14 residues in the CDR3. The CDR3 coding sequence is TGCGCCAGCAAACGTGACTCAAGTGGAGATACGCAGTATTTT. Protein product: CASKRDSSGDTQYF.

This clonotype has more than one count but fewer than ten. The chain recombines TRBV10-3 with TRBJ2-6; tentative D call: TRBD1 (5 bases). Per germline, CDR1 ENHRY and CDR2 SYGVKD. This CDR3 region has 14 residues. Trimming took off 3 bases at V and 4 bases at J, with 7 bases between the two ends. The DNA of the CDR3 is TGTGCCATCAGTGACTGGACAGGGGCCAACGTCCTGACTTTC. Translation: CAISDWTGANVLTF.

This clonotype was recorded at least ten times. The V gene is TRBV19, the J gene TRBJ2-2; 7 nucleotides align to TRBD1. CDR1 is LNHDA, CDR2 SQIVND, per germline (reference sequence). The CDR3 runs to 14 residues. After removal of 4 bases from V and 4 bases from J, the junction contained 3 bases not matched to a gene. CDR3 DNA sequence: TGTGCCAGTAGTACACAGGGGACCACCGGGGAGCTGTTTTTT. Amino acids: CASSTQGTTGELFF.

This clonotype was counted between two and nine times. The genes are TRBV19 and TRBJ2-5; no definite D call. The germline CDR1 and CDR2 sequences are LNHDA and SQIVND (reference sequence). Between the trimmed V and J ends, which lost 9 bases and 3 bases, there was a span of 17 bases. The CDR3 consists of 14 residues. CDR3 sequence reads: CASKPRTREETQYF. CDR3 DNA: TGTGCCAGCAAACCGCGAACAAGGGAAGAGACCCAGTACTTC.

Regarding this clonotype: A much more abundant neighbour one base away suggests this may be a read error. The CDR3 bases are TGTGCCGGCGCGTTTAACTATGGCTACACCTTC. It specifies CAGAFNYGYTF. The gene calls are TRBV28 and TRBJ1-2; no firm D call. V shed 11 bases and J shed 1 base, with 8 bases lying between them. The germline V gene has CDR1 MDHEN and CDR2 SYDVKM. This CDR3 has 11 residues.

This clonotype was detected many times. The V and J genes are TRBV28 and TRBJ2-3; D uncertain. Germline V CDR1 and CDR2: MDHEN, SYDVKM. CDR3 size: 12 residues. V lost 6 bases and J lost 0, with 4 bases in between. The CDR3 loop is CASRSSTDTQYF. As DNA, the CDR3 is TGTGCCAGCAGGTCCAGCACAGATACGCAGTATTTT.

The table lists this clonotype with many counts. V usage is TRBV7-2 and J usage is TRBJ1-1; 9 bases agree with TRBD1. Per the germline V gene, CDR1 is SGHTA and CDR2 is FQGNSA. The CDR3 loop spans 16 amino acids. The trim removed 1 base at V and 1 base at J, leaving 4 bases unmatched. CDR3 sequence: CASSLVWGQGNTEAFF. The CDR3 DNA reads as TGTGCCAGCAGCTTAGTGTGGGGACAGGGGAACACTGAAGCTTTCTTT.

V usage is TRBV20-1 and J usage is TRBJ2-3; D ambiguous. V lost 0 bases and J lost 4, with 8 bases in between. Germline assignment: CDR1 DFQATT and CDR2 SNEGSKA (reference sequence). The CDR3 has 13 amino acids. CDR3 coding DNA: TGCAGTGCTAGAGATCTCCTTCCAGATACGCAGTATTTT. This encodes CSARDLLPDTQYF.

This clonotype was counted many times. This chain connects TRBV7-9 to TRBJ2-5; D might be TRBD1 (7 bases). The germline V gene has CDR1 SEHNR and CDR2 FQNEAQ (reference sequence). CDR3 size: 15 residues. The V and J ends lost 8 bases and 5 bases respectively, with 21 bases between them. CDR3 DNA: TGTGCCAGCCAAGATGGAGGAGGGGGCGCGGAGACCCAGTACTTC. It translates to CASQDGGGGAETQYF.